This TCR beta chain was recorded in a study of T cells after yellow fever vaccination. TCRdb passed the 5' RACE reads through MiXCR, listing each CDR3 protein once. The sample shows around 590,000 distinct CDR3 sequences, around an eighth of them seen only once. This clonotype was recorded at least ten times. Germline V lookup: CDR1 LGHNA, CDR2 YSLEER. The V gene lost 5 bases and the J gene lost 3 bases, with 14 bases spanning the gap. The CDR3 contains 15 residues. Specimen: PBMCs, collected on the day of the yellow fever booster vaccination. The rearrangement joins TRBV4-3 to TRBJ1-5; D remains ambiguous. This clonotype was obtained from a man aged 30 to 39 who received the YFV17D yellow fever vaccine. The CDR3: CASSSDVTNNQPQHF. As DNA, the CDR3 is TGCGCCAGCAGCAGCGACGTAACCAACAATCAGCCCCAGCATTTT.